This record covers a single T cell receptor (beta chain). Other DNA sequences within the sample encode an identical CDR3. Germline V gene sequence: CDR1 MNHEY, CDR2 SVGAGI. The CDR3 is 14 amino acids. Trimming removed 0 bases at V and 6 bases at J, with 9 bases between. This sample was included in a study of blood T cell repertoires in COVID-19. The overall study: From T cells, B-cell-depleted T cells, or PBMCs came the material, which was cDNA or gDNA.

Original data processing: Amplification with reference gene primers provided the estimates of nucleated cell counts. The repertoire was sequenced with immunoSEQ multiplex PCR; TCRdb's copy has only in-frame clones and lacks some. V, J and clone size are those of that table, while D and trimming were read from the DNA. Here the sample spans approximately 200,000 clones, about 88% being singletons. The sequenced material came from peripheral blood. This chain joins TRBV6-5 and TRBJ1-5; no clear D. The origin of this receptor is a middle-aged man with acute or convalescent COVID-19. CDR3 residues: CASSYSRGGQPQHF. For the CDR3, the DNA is TGTGCCAGCAGTTACTCACGAGGAGGTCAGCCCCAGCATTTT.